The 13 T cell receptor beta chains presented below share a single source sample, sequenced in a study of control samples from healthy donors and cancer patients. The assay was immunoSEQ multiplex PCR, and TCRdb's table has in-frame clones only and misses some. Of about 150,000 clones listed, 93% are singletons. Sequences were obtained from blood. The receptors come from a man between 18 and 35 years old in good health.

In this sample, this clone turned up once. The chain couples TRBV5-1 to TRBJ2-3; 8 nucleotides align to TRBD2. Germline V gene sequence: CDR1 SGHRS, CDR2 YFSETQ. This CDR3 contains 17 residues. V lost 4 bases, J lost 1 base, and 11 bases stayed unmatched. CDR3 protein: CASSQGLGGAGTDTQYF. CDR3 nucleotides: TGCGCCAGCAGCCAGGGACTAGGAGGGGCCGGCACAGATACGCAGTATTTT. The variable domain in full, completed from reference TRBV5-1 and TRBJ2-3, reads KAGVTQTPRYLIKTRGQQVTLSCSPISGHRSVSWYQQTPGQGLQFLFEYFSETQRNKGNFPGRFSGRQFSNSRSEMNVSTLELGDSALYLCASSQGLGGAGTDTQYFGPGTRLTVL.

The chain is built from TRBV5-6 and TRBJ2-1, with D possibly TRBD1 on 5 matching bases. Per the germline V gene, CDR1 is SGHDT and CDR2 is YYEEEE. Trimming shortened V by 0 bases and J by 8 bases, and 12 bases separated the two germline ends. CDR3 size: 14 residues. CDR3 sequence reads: CASSLARQGYEQFF. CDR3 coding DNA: TGTGCCAGCAGCTTGGCCCGGCAGGGCTATGAGCAGTTCTTC.

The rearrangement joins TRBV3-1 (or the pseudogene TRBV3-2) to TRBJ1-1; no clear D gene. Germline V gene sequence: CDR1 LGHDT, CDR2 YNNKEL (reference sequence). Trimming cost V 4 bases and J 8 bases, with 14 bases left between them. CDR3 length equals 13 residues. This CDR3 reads CASSPPSLTEAFF. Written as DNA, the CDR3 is TGTGCCAGCAGCCCCCCCTCTCTGACAGAAGCTTTCTTT.

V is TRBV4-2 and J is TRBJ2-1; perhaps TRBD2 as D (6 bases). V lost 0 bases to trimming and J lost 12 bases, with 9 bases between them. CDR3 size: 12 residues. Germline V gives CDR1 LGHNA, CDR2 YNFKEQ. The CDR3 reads CASSQETGAQFF. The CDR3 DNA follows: TGTGCCAGCAGCCAAGAAACGGGAGCGCAGTTCTTC.

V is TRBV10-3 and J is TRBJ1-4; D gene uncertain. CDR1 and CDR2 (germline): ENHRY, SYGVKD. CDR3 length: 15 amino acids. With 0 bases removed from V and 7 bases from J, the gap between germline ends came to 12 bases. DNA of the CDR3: TGTGCCATCAGTGAGTCGAGGGATCCAGGTGAAAAACTGTTTTTT. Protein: CAISESRDPGEKLFF.

The CDR3 nucleotides read TGTGCCAGCGTGGGACAGTCAACCGGGGAGCTGTTTTTT. Protein sequence: CASVGQSTGELFF. The J gene is TRBJ2-2, the V gene TRBV28; 7 nucleotides match TRBD1. V dropped 8 bases and J dropped 5; count of bases not matched to a gene: 5. The CDR3 consists of 13 residues. Per the germline V gene, CDR1 is MDHEN and CDR2 is SYDVKM.

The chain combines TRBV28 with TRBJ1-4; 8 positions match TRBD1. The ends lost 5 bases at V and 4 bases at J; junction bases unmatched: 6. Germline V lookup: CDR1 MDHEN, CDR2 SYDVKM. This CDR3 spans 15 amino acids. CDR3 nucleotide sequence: TGTGCCAGCAGTGATCTAGGACAGGGTAATGAAAAACTGTTTTTT. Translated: CASSDLGQGNEKLFF.

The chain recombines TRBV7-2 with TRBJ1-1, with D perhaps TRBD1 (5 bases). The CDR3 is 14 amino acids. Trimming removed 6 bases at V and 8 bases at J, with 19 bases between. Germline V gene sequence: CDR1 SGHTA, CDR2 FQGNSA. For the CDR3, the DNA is TGTGCCAGCAGTGTTCAGGGAGGTTCTCCGGAAGCTTTCTTT. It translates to CASSVQGGSPEAFF. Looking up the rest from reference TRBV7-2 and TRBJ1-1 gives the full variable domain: GAGVSQSPSNKVTEKGKDVELRCDPISGHTALYWYRQSLGQGLEFLIYFQGNSAPDKSGLPSDRFSAERTGGSVSTLTIQRTQQEDSAVYLCASSVQGGSPEAFFGQGTRLTVV.

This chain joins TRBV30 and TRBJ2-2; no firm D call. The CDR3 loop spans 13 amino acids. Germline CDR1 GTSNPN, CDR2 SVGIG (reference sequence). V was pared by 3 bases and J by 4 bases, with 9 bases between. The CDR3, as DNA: TGTGCCTGGAGAGGTTACTTCACCGGGGAGCTGTTTTTT. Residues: CAWRGYFTGELFF.

The CDR3 region is CASSFLRTSFNEQFF. Here the CDR3 DNA reads TGTGCCAGCAGCTTCCTCAGGACTAGCTTCAATGAGCAGTTCTTC. This rearrangement joins TRBV7-8 to TRBJ2-1; TRBD2 matches 8 bases. Germline-derived CDR1 and CDR2 are SGHVS and FQNEAQ. Trimming at V came to 3 bases and at J to 6 bases, leaving 7 bases not matched to a gene. This CDR3 is built from 15 residues.

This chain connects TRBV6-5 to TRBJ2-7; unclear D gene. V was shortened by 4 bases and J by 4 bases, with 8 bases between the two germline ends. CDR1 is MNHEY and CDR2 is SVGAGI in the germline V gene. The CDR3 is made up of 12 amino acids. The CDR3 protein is CASSSPFYEQYF. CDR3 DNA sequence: TGTGCCAGCAGTTCACCGTTTTACGAGCAGTACTTC.

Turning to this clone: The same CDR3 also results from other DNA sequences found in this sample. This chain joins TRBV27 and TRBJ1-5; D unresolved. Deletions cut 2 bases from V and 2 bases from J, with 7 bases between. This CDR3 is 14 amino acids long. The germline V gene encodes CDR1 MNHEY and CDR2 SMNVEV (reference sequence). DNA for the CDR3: TGTGCCAGCAGTTTAAGAGGAGGCAATCAGCCCCAGCATTTT. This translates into CASSLRGGNQPQHF.

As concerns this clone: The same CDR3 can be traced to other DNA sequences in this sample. CDR3 DNA: TGCGCCAGCAGCCTGGGGGGGGCGAACACCGGGGAGCTGTTTTTT. The encoded protein is CASSLGGANTGELFF. The rearrangement links TRBV5-1 to TRBJ2-2; TRBD2 aligns across 7 bases. Trimming cost V 4 bases and J 0 bases; bases outside gene matches: 3. Germline lookup yields CDR1 SGHRS and CDR2 YFSETQ. The CDR3 sequence is 15 residues long. Looking up the rest from reference TRBV5-1 and TRBJ2-2 gives the full variable domain: KAGVTQTPRYLIKTRGQQVTLSCSPISGHRSVSWYQQTPGQGLQFLFEYFSETQRNKGNFPGRFSGRQFSNSRSEMNVSTLELGDSALYLCASSLGGANTGELFFGEGSRLTVL.